This T cell receptor (beta chain) was sequenced for a study of T cell responses to AZD1222 COVID-19 vaccine (dated by TCRdb to the early 2020s). In the study overall: A total of approximately 240 trial participants underwent TCR sequencing, of whom nearly 210 had received two doses of AZD1222 and around 25 had received two doses of the MenACWY control vaccine. Trial participants were enrolled into age subgroups of 18-55, 56-69 and 70-plus years, which contained about 160, 30 and 59 TCR-sequenced participants, respectively.

V is pruned by 4 bases and J by 6 bases, leaving 9 bases of the junction without a gene match. According to the germline V gene (reference sequence), CDR1 reads SEHNR and CDR2 reads FQNEAQ. The CDR3 holds 16 amino acids from the cysteine to the phenylalanine. Left in the record is the CDR3 DNA by itself, 48 bases read in frame from the first base. Worth noting for this clone: The antigen it recognizes is unknown. Qualities for individual bases were not recorded, and no much larger clone is one base off.

The CDR3 regions of human TCRbeta chains were subjected to immunosequencing. The paper's processing steps were these. TCRs in the repertoires were matched against a reference library of SARS-CoV-2-specific TCRs that had been generated with the MIRA antigen-specificity platform. Breadth was defined as the fraction of unique TCRs that were SARS-CoV-2-associated. Depth was defined as the fraction of total T cells that were SARS-CoV-2-associated. Using the MIRA data, each spike-specific TCR was assigned both to the spike region to which the TCR was reactive and to a CD4 or CD8 class. Log10-transformed breadth and depth values were compared by one-way ANOVA with Sidak's multiple comparisons tests. TCRdb retrieved this table from immuneACCESS and kept in-frame rearrangements only. Not all clones are present; in checked studies, unresolved V genes account for under half, and no reason is known for the remainder. V and J calls and clone size are given by that table; D and trimming were obtained from the DNA. The sample table records tens of thousands of clones; approximately 90% of these occur just once. Clones ranked in the top ten supply under 30% of the sample.

According to the study, the label for this sample's time point signals: about 28 days (+/-7) after the second vaccine dose. AZD1222 recipients whose second dose came at about 4 weeks and those whose second dose came at about 12 weeks were combined into one group, since spike-specific TCR depth and breadth did not differ between the two schedules. Vaccinee samples were obtained from the UK trials COV001 and COV002, which included a single-blind randomized controlled phase 2/3 trial of AZD1222 (ChAdOx1 nCoV-19) in healthy adults. For TCRbeta chain sequencing, PBMC samples were collected from trial participants at day 0 and at day 28 after the second dose. Here is what the overall study found, with its caveats: Participants were mostly white British and included more females than males, and it was suggested by the authors that clonal diversity may have been underestimated. After two AZD1222 doses, both the breadth and the depth of spike-specific TCRs were significantly higher than at day 0 and than in MenACWY recipients. Because no day 14 peak-response samples were available, the repertoires could be characterized only after the peak T cell response. The 56-69-year group was small, and its depth increase did not reach significance, likely because of low power. Vaccine-associated CD4 TCRs spanned the whole spike protein, with dominant responses in regions 160-218 and 743-854. Only five to seven AZD1222 recipients were SARS-CoV-2 seropositive at baseline, limiting conclusions about previously exposed vaccinees. Reportedly, close to half of the unique spike-specific TCRs recognized epitopes lying outside the regions that are mutated in the B.1.351 and B.1.1.7 variants.

This clonotype was obtained from an adult who received the AZD1222 COVID-19 vaccine. The V and J segments used are TRBV7-9 and TRBJ1-6; TRBD1 lines up with 7 middle nucleotides. The sequencing used peripheral blood, collected 28 days after the second AZD1222 dose. This receptor has the CDR3 CASSSGQTISNSPLHF. The DNA is as follows: TGTGCCAGCAGCTCGGGACAGACTATCTCTAATTCACCCCTCCACTTT.